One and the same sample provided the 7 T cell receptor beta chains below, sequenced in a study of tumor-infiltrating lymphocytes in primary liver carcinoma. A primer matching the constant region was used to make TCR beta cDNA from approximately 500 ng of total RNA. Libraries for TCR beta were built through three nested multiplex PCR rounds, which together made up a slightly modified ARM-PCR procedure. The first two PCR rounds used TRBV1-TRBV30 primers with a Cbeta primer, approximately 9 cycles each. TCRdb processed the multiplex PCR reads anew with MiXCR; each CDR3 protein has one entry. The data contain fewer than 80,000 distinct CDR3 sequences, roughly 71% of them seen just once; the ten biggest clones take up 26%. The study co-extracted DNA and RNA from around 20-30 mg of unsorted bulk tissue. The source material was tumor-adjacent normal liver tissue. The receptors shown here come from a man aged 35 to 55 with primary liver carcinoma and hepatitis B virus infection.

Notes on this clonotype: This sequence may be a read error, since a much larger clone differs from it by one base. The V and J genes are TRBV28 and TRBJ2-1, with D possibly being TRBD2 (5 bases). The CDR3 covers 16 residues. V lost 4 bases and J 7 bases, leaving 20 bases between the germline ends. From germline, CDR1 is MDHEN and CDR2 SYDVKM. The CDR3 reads CASSSGGVARWNEQFF. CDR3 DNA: TGTGCCAGCAGTTCAGGAGGAGTAGCGAGATGGAATGAGCAGTTCTTC.

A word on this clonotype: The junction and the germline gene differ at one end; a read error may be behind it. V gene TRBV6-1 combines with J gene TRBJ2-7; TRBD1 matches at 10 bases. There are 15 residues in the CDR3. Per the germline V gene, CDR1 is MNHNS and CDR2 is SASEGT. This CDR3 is CASSRTTTGGIKQHF. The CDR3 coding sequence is TGTGCCAGCAGTCGTACGACGACAGGGGGCATTAAGCAGCACTTC.

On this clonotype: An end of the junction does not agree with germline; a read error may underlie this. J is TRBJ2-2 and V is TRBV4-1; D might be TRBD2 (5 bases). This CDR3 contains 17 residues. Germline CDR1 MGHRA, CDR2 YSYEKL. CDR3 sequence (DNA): TGCGCCAGCAGCCTCAAACTAGAAGATGTGAACACCGGAGAGCTGTTTTTT. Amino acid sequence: CASSLKLEDVNTGELFF.

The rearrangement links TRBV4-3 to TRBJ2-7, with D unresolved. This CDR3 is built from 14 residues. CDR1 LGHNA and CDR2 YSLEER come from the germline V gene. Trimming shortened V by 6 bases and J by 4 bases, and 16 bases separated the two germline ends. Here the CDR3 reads CASSHESSTYEQYF. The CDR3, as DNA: TGCGCCAGCAGTCATGAAAGCTCCACATACGAGCAGTACTTC.

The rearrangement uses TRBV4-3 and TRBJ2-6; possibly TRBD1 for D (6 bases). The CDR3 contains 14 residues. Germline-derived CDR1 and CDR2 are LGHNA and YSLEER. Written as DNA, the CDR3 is TGCCCTAGCAGCCAGGGGTTCGGGGCCAACGTCCTGACTTTC. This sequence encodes CPSSQGFGANVLTF.

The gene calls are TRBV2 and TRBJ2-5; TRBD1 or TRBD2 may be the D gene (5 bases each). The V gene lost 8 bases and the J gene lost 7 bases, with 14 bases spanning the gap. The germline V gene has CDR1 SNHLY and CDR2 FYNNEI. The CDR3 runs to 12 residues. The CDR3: CASAAGRSTQYF. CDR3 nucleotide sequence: TGTGCCAGCGCGGCAGGGAGATCGACCCAGTACTTC.

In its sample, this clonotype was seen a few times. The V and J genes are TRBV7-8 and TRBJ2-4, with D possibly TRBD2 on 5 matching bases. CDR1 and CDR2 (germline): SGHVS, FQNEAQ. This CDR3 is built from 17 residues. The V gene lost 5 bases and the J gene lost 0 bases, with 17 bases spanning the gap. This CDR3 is CASSPLSSGLAKNIQYF. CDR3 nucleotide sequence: TGTGCCAGCAGCCCCCTTTCCAGCGGATTAGCCAAAAACATTCAGTACTTC.